One sample yielded the 24 T cell receptor beta chains listed below, sequenced in a study of monozygotic twins with inflammatory bowel disease. TCRdb re-analyzed the 5' RACE reads; it lists each CDR3 protein once, without DNA. In all, the sample yields around 230,000 distinct CDR3 sequences. The specimen was blood. These receptors were obtained from a human donor with ulcerative colitis or Crohn's disease, or a healthy co-twin of an affected twin (not recorded which).

V gene TRBV5-1 combines with J gene TRBJ1-2; checking the TCRdb D call of TRBD1 is not possible without DNA. Germline values: CDR1 SGHRS, CDR2 YFSETQ. The length of the CDR3 is 15 residues. The CDR3 sequence: CASSLATPGGYGYTF.

The chain has TRBV25-1 and TRBJ2-1; TCRdb indicates TRBD2, and absent DNA this call remains unverified. Germline CDR1 MGHDK, CDR2 SYGVNS. This CDR3 has 18 amino acids. CDR3: CASSEYVGLAGGNNEQFF.

V is TRBV7-8 and J is TRBJ1-5; as DNA is missing, the TRBD1 call by TCRdb cannot be tested. This CDR3 is 16 amino acids long. Germline lookup yields CDR1 SGHVS and CDR2 FQNEAQ. CDR3 region: CASSLAGGAMYQPQHF.

The rearrangement joins TRBV7-6 to TRBJ1-1; the TCRdb D gene call, TRBD1, has no DNA to confirm it. CDR3 size: 13 residues. In germline, CDR1 is SGHVS, CDR2 FNYEAQ. CDR3 sequence reads: CASSLDIRGSAFF.

The chain carries TRBV6-5 and TRBJ1-1; no DNA is available, so the TRBD1 call from TCRdb remains unchecked. Germline assignment: CDR1 MNHEY and CDR2 SVGAGI. CDR3 length: 19 amino acids. The chain's CDR3 is CASSYSARPTGTSNTEAFF.

This chain links TRBV27 with TRBJ1-3. Germline V gives CDR1 MNHEY, CDR2 SMNVEV (reference sequence). The CDR3 spans 15 residues. The CDR3 reads CASSSAGRPTDTIYF.

The CDR3 loop is CASSSEQPQHF. The chain recombines TRBV6-6 with TRBJ1-5. The CDR3 is 11 amino acids. The germline V gene encodes CDR1 MNHNY and CDR2 SVGAGI (reference sequence).

The V gene is TRBV20-1, the J gene TRBJ2-3; TCRdb picks TRBD2, but there is no DNA to check that call. Germline V gene lookup returns CDR1 DFQATT and CDR2 SNEGSKA (reference sequence). CDR3 length equals 17 residues. CDR3 region: CSARDYKSSGATDTQYF.

The CDR3 spells CASIGLGANTEAFF. V is TRBV5-1 and J is TRBJ1-1; as DNA is missing, the TRBD1 call by TCRdb cannot be tested. CDR1 and CDR2 (germline): SGHRS, YFSETQ. The length of the CDR3 is 14 residues.

The V and J genes are TRBV4-1 and TRBJ2-2; TCRdb's D call of TRBD2 is untestable without DNA. This CDR3 contains 20 residues. Germline V gives CDR1 MGHRA, CDR2 YSYEKL. This chain's CDR3 is CASSQEMIGLAGFMTGELFF.

The chain joins TRBV12-3 or TRBV12-4 to TRBJ1-5; lacking DNA, the TRBD1 call made by TCRdb goes unchecked. The CDR3 is 14 residues long. CDR3 amino acids: CASSPGQRNQPQHF.

This chain links TRBV20-1 with TRBJ1-2; without DNA, the TCRdb call of TRBD1 cannot be checked. The CDR3 is 14 amino acids. Looked up from germline, CDR1 is DFQATT and CDR2 is SNEGSKA (reference sequence). CDR3 region: CSAPTGGASYGYTF.

The J gene is TRBJ2-7, the V gene TRBV7-6; TCRdb's D gene call, TRBD1, goes unchecked for lack of DNA. CDR1 SGHVS and CDR2 FNYEAQ come from the germline V gene. There are 14 residues in the CDR3. The CDR3 loop is CASSLEGGAREQYF. Together with reference TRBV7-6 and TRBJ2-7, the CDR3 gives the full variable domain: GAGVSQSPRYKVTKRGQDVALRCDPISGHVSLYWYRQALGQGPEFLTYFNYEAQQDKSGLPNDRFSAERPEGSISTLTIQRTEQRDSAMYRCASSLEGGAREQYFGPGTRLTVT.

The chain carries TRBV6-2 or TRBV6-3 and TRBJ1-2. The CDR3 has 11 residues. Germline V gene sequence: CDR1 MNHEY, CDR2 SVGEGT. CDR3 sequence: CASSYSNGYTF.

This sequence joins TRBV20-1 and TRBJ1-5; TCRdb gives TRBD1 as the D gene, but with no DNA this cannot be confirmed. Germline V gene data show CDR1 as DFQATT and CDR2 as SNEGSKA (reference sequence). This CDR3 has 14 amino acids. The CDR3 sequence: CSAEGDRNNQPQHF.

The genes are TRBV6-5 and TRBJ1-2; TCRdb's D gene call, TRBD1, goes unchecked for lack of DNA. The CDR3 extends over 15 amino acids. CDR1 and CDR2 (germline): MNHEY, SVGAGI. The CDR3 protein is CASSYLPQEANGYTF.

The rearrangement uses TRBV20-1 and TRBJ1-4; TCRdb's assignment of TRBD1 cannot be checked, as there is no DNA. This CDR3 comprises 15 residues. The V gene's germline CDR1 is DFQATT and CDR2 SNEGSKA (reference sequence). CDR3 sequence reads: CSARDHRAGQEKLFF.

This chain connects TRBV5-6 to TRBJ1-1; the D gene TCRdb calls, TRBD1, cannot be checked with no DNA. The CDR3 is 13 residues long. Germline lookup yields CDR1 SGHDT and CDR2 YYEEEE. The CDR3 region is CASSSTVNTEAFF.

V is TRBV18 and J is TRBJ1-6; TCRdb returns TRBD1, unconfirmable since there is no DNA. Germline-derived CDR1 and CDR2 are KGHSH and LQKENI. The CDR3 consists of 15 residues. The CDR3 region is CASSPGRELSSPLHF.

The gene calls are TRBV20-1 and TRBJ1-2. Germline lookup yields CDR1 DFQATT and CDR2 SNEGSKA (reference sequence). CDR3 length: 13 residues. CDR3 sequence reads: CSASSWSHYGYTF.

The chain joins TRBV11-2 to TRBJ2-1; TCRdb picks TRBD1, but there is no DNA to check that call. The CDR3 runs 13 residues. CDR1 is SGHAT, CDR2 FQNNGV, per germline. CDR3 residues: CASSSQGRNEQFF.

The V and J genes are TRBV18 and TRBJ2-3; TCRdb picks TRBD1, but there is no DNA to check that call. Germline V lookup: CDR1 KGHSH, CDR2 LQKENI. The CDR3 is made up of 14 amino acids. CDR3 protein: CASSRQGVADTQYF.

The chain combines TRBV9 with TRBJ1-6; with no DNA, the TCRdb D assignment of TRBD1 cannot be verified. Germline values: CDR1 SGDLS, CDR2 YYNGEE. The CDR3 spans 17 residues. This CDR3 reads CASSVYGGPYYNSPLHF. The variable domain in full, completed from reference TRBV9 and TRBJ1-6, reads DSGVTQTPKHLITATGQRVTLRCSPRSGDLSVYWYQQSLDQGLQFLIQYYNGEERAKGNILERFSAQQFPDLHSELNLSSLELGDSALYFCASSVYGGPYYNSPLHFGNGTRLTVT.

The rearrangement joins TRBV11-2 to TRBJ1-4; with no DNA, the TCRdb D assignment of TRBD1 cannot be verified. The CDR3 runs to 16 residues. Germline V gene sequence: CDR1 SGHAT, CDR2 FQNNGV. The CDR3: CASSGGEQGAVEGLFF.